This entry concerns a single T cell receptor (beta chain). The target antigen is unknown. Unmatched junction bases numbered 20, after V lost 3 bases and J lost 3 bases. The germline gives CDR1 SGHRS, CDR2 YFSETQ. The CDR3 totals 19 residues. The sample comes from a study of shared clonotypes between healthy human individuals. Study-level background: Researchers assigned three CD4 naive, three CD4 memory, two CD8 naive and one CD8 memory plate to each donor.

CD4+ cells yielded CD45RA+ naive and CD45RA-negative memory subsets. TCRdb's copy holds only in-frame clones and misses some; the assay was immunoSEQ multiplex PCR. Of a few million clones in the sample, over 85% were seen once. Study-level results: Clonotype sharing among donors, it was expected, would be affected by sequencing depth.

V gene TRBV5-1 combines with J gene TRBJ2-7; 8 positions agree with TRBD1. This TCR derives from a man in his late teens or twenties in good health. The sample taken for sequencing was naive CD4+ T cells sorted from blood. The subset denotes: CD45RA+ positively selected. CDR3 DNA: TGCGCCAGCAGCTGGACAAGGGGACAGGCTGGGGGTCCACTCTACGAGCAGTACTTC. It encodes CASSWTRGQAGGPLYEQYF.